One TCR beta chain is described in this entry. These data are taken from a study of post-analysis software for immune sequencing data. TCR beta libraries were prepared from cDNA with unique molecular identifiers. T cells numbering roughly 1 to 10 million yielded roughly 0.5 million cDNA molecules. MiXCR, run by TCRdb on the PCR reads, gives a single entry per CDR3 protein. The table shows 400,000 to 500,000 distinct CDR3 sequences, with over 30% occurring only once. The sample consisted of blood. The clonotype comes from a girl aged 2 to 9 with multiple sclerosis.

The DNA for the CDR3 is TGCAGCGTTTTCGTCGACGAGCAGTACTTC. This sequence encodes CSVFVDEQYF. This chain connects TRBV29-1 to TRBJ2-7; D gene uncertain. The CDR3 sequence is 10 residues long. Germline V lookup: CDR1 SQVTM, CDR2 ANQGSEA. V lost 5 bases, J lost 5 bases, and 7 bases lay in between.